The 27 T cell receptor beta chains listed next were all sequenced from one sample in a study of vaccination and CD4 T cells after COVID-19 (dated by TCRdb to between 2021 and 2024). Their antigen targets remain unknown. The library relied on PCR. Sequenced on an Illumina iSeq 100. At the Johns Hopkins FTIC core, DNA from the cultured CD4+ T cells underwent TCR sequencing with the Oncomine TCR Beta short-read assay. TCRdb reran the public reads through fastp at Q25 and MiXCR, keeping productive beta chains. Each CDR3 protein gets just one entry, which takes the most common genes and DNA from the rows behind it. Present in this sample are 20,000 to 25,000 distinct CDR3 sequences, about 51% of which were seen just once. The top ten hold 4.6% of the sample. The intended sense of this specimen's treatment or condition label: roughly 10-day PBMC culture with coronavirus spike peptide pools or control peptides (ViraFEST assay).

The sequencing sample was made of CD4+ T cells from blood, cultured in vitro. The receptor source for this set is a human donor who had recovered from COVID-19.

In DNA form, the CDR3 reads TGCGCCAGCAGCTTGGAGCCTAGCGGGGGGGTAGAGACCCAGTACTTC. Its protein product is CASSLEPSGGVETQYF. J is TRBJ2-5 and V is TRBV5-1; 12 bases agree with TRBD2. CDR1 is SGHRS, CDR2 YFSETQ, per germline. The CDR3 loop spans 16 amino acids. The J segment lost 4 bases and the V segment lost 0 bases, leaving 4 bases of the junction unmatched.

V is TRBV2 and J is TRBJ2-1; 9 nucleotides agree with TRBD2. The CDR3 covers 14 residues. V shed 7 bases and J 4 bases; nucleotides not matched to a gene: 5. The germline V gene encodes CDR1 SNHLY and CDR2 FYNNEI. CDR3 in DNA: TGTGCCAGCAAAGGACTAGCGTTATACAATGAGCAGTTCTTC. Translating gives CASKGLALYNEQFF.

This clonotype appeared a few times. The chain combines TRBV7-3 with TRBJ1-1; D gene ambiguous. Deletions cut 3 bases from V and 2 bases from J, with 10 bases between. The CDR3 length is 14 residues. Germline CDR1 is SGHTA and CDR2 is FQGTGA. The CDR3 protein is CASSLGGENTEAFF. DNA for the CDR3: TGTGCCAGCAGCTTGGGCGGTGAAAACACTGAAGCTTTCTTT.

The chain couples TRBV7-6 to TRBJ2-7; 7 bases are shared with TRBD2. Germline V gives CDR1 SGHVS, CDR2 FNYEAQ. This CDR3 has 14 residues. The J segment lost 4 bases and the V segment lost 5 bases, leaving 8 bases of the junction unmatched. The CDR3, as DNA: TGTGCCAGCAGCCGAGGGGAGGGACCTTACGAGCAGTACTTC. Protein product: CASSRGEGPYEQYF.

In this sample, this clonotype turned up a few times. CDR3 in DNA: TGTGCCAGCAGCTTCGAGGGGGCGCGCACAGATACGCAGTATTTT. This gives the protein CASSFEGARTDTQYF. The chain recombines TRBV5-4 with TRBJ2-3; 7 bases fit TRBD1. The CDR3 runs 15 residues. V lost 2 bases, J lost 1 base, and 4 bases stayed unmatched. Looked up from germline, CDR1 is SGHNT and CDR2 is YYREEE (reference sequence).

The chain joins TRBV2 to TRBJ2-1, with D unresolved. Germline CDR1 and CDR2: SNHLY and FYNNEI. This CDR3 spans 13 amino acids. V lost 6 bases and J 3 bases, leaving 9 bases between the germline ends. In DNA, the CDR3 is TGTGCCAGCAGCGAAAGGGTCTACAATGAGCAGTTCTTC. Encoded protein: CASSERVYNEQFF.

The V gene is TRBV4-2, the J gene TRBJ2-2, with D perhaps assigned TRBD1 or TRBD2 (7 bases each). The CDR3 extends over 17 amino acids. Germline CDR1 and CDR2: LGHNA and YNFKEQ. Trimming shortened V by 3 bases and J by 3 bases, and 17 bases separated the two germline ends. CDR3 DNA: TGTGCCAGCAGCCACCCTCAGGGGGGGCGTGACACCGGGGAGCTGTTTTTT. Its translation is CASSHPQGGRDTGELFF.

The rearrangement joins TRBV30 to TRBJ1-2, with no clear D. The CDR3 loop spans 12 amino acids. Trimming took 2 bases from V and 0 from J, leaving 4 bases between them. Germline lookup yields CDR1 GTSNPN and CDR2 SVGIG (reference sequence). CDR3 bases: TGTGCCTGGAGTAAAACTAACTATGGCTACACCTTC. It codes for CAWSKTNYGYTF.

DNA of the CDR3: TGTGCCACCAGCAGAGACCCAGACACTGAAGCTTTCTTT. Protein sequence: CATSRDPDTEAFF. J is TRBJ1-1 and V is TRBV15; no clear D. The V end was cut by 0 bases, the J end by 3 bases, with 5 bases between. Germline V gene lookup returns CDR1 LNHNV and CDR2 YYDKDF (reference sequence). The CDR3 sequence is 13 residues long. The variable domain in full, with the rest retrieved from reference TRBV15 and TRBJ1-1, is DAMVIQNPRYQVTQFGKPVTLSCSQTLNHNVMYWYQQKSSQAPKLLFHYYDKDFNNEADTPDNFQSRRPNTSFCFLDIRSPGLGDTAMYLCATSRDPDTEAFFGQGTRLTVV.

This rearrangement joins TRBV12-3 or TRBV12-4 to TRBJ1-2; D is unclear. Trimming took 4 bases from V and 10 from J, leaving 22 bases between them. CDR3 length equals 15 residues. This chain's CDR3 is CASSWIRRAPLDYTF. As DNA, the CDR3 is TGTGCCAGCAGTTGGATTCGGAGGGCCCCGTTAGACTACACCTTC.

This chain joins TRBV18 and TRBJ1-6; weak D call: TRBD1 (6 bases). The germline V gene encodes CDR1 KGHSH and CDR2 LQKENI. Trimming removed 6 bases from V and 0 bases from J, with 12 bases in between. This CDR3 is built from 16 residues. The CDR3 protein is CASSARGGSYNSPLHF. The CDR3 bases are TGTGCCAGCTCCGCTAGGGGGGGCTCCTATAATTCACCCCTCCACTTT. Drawing the rest from reference TRBV18 and TRBJ1-6, the complete variable domain is NAGVMQNPRHLVRRRGQEARLRCSPMKGHSHVYWYRQLPEEGLKFMVYLQKENIIDESGMPKERFSAEFPKEGPSILRIQQVVRGDSAAYFCASSARGGSYNSPLHFGNGTRLTVT.

This clonotype was detected only a few times. The chain combines TRBV29-1 with TRBJ1-5, with no clear D. V was cut by 3 bases and J by 5 bases, with 14 bases left in between. The CDR3 consists of 14 residues. Germline V gene sequence: CDR1 SQVTM, CDR2 ANQGSEA. The CDR3 sequence is CSVERVADYQPQHF. CDR3 nucleotides: TGCAGCGTTGAGAGGGTGGCAGACTATCAGCCCCAGCATTTT.

The chain recombines TRBV6-2 or TRBV6-3 with TRBJ1-5, with TRBD1 matching over 7 bases. The length of the CDR3 is 17 residues. The V gene's germline CDR1 is MNHEY and CDR2 SVGEGT. With V trimmed by 6 bases and J by 0 bases, 11 bases remained unmatched. DNA for the CDR3: TGTGCCAGCAGCCCCCACGACAGGGCCTCTAGCAATCAGCCCCAGCATTTT. Its protein product is CASSPHDRASSNQPQHF.

This chain uses TRBV19 with TRBJ2-2, with D perhaps matching TRBD2 (5 bases). The germline V gene encodes CDR1 LNHDA and CDR2 SQIVND (reference sequence). V lost 4 bases and J lost 0, with 12 bases in between. The CDR3 totals 16 residues. The CDR3 coding sequence is TGTGCCAGTAGTAGACTACGACCTACGAACACCGGGGAGCTGTTTTTT. This sequence encodes CASSRLRPTNTGELFF.

In this sample, this clonotype turned up a few times. The chain carries TRBV20-1 and TRBJ2-3; 10 bases match TRBD1. The CDR3 covers 14 residues. The V gene's germline CDR1 is DFQATT and CDR2 SNEGSKA (reference sequence). V lost 3 bases, J lost 4 bases, and 4 bases stayed unmatched. The CDR3 nucleotides read TGCAGTGCTAGGACAGGGGGCGCGGCAGATACGCAGTATTTT. The encoded protein is CSARTGGAADTQYF.

The rearrangement links TRBV20-1 to TRBJ2-1; 10 positions agree with TRBD2. The CDR3 is 16 amino acids. The germline CDR1 and CDR2 sequences are DFQATT and SNEGSKA (reference sequence). With V trimmed by 0 bases and J by 7 bases, 9 bases remained unmatched. The CDR3 sequence is CSARDRQAGGLNEQFF. CDR3 bases: TGCAGTGCTAGAGATCGTCAAGCGGGGGGGCTTAATGAGCAGTTCTTC.

The V gene is TRBV6-2 or TRBV6-3, the J gene TRBJ1-2; no reliable D call. Germline CDR1 is MNHEY and CDR2 is SVGEGT. The CDR3 loop spans 15 amino acids. The V gene lost 2 bases and the J gene lost 4 bases, with 14 bases spanning the gap. CDR3 in DNA: TGTGCCAGCAGTTACCTCTGGACGGGAACCTATGGCTACACCTTC. It codes for CASSYLWTGTYGYTF.

This chain links TRBV28 with TRBJ1-4, with unresolved D. The CDR3 length is 12 residues. Trimming stripped 6 bases from V and 6 bases from J, with 8 bases between. Per germline, CDR1 MDHEN and CDR2 SYDVKM. The CDR3 is CASSTNDEKLFF. Written as DNA, the CDR3 is TGTGCCAGCAGCACTAATGATGAAAAACTGTTTTTT.

This clonotype came up a few times. The V and J genes are TRBV6-1 and TRBJ1-6, with D uncertain. The CDR3 contains 13 residues. In germline, CDR1 is MNHNS, CDR2 SASEGT. The V gene lost 6 bases and the J gene lost 6 bases, with 9 bases spanning the gap. The CDR3 loop reads CASRDPLNSPLHF. The CDR3 DNA is TGTGCCAGCAGGGACCCTCTTAATTCACCCCTCCACTTT.

Points on this clonotype: Because the CDR3 is missing its conserved closing phenylalanine or tryptophan, this is likely a read error. This chain joins TRBV20-1 and TRBJ1-2; the match to TRBD1 covers 7 bases. The junction had 8 bases not matched to a gene; V was cut back by 0 bases and J by 4 bases. Germline CDR1 reads DFQATT; CDR2 reads SNEGSKA (reference sequence). This CDR3 has 15 amino acids. The chain's CDR3 is CSARERRGPSYGYTL. DNA for the CDR3: TGCAGTGCTAGAGAGCGAAGGGGGCCCTCCTATGGCTACACCCTC.

The J gene is TRBJ2-3, the V gene TRBV2, with D maybe TRBD1 (6 bases). Trimming removed 6 bases from V and 4 bases from J, with 20 bases in between. The germline V gene encodes CDR1 SNHLY and CDR2 FYNNEI. This CDR3 has 16 residues. CDR3 DNA: TGTGCCAGCAGCTGGGACACCCCCTCCGAGGCAGATACGCAGTATTTT. Translated, it gives CASSWDTPSEADTQYF.

This clonotype was picked up a small number of times. The J gene is TRBJ2-1, the V gene TRBV7-9, with 13 bases aligning to TRBD2. After removal of 5 bases from V and 7 bases from J, the junction contained 8 bases not matched to a gene. Germline CDR1 is SEHNR and CDR2 is FQNEAQ (reference sequence). The CDR3 loop spans 16 amino acids. The CDR3 region has the DNA TGTGCCAGCAGCAAGCGACTAGCGGGAGGTGGAAATGAGCAGTTCTTC. Amino acids: CASSKRLAGGGNEQFF. The full variable domain, in which reference TRBV7-9 and TRBJ2-1 provide the parts outside the CDR3, is DTGVSQNPRHKITKRGQNVTFRCDPISEHNRLYWYRQTLGQGPEFLTYFQNEAQLEKSRLLSDRFSAERPKGSFSTLEIQRTEQGDSAMYLCASSKRLAGGGNEQFFGPGTRLTVL.

This clonotype appeared a single time. The rearrangement joins TRBV10-3 to TRBJ2-7; D unresolved. The V end was cut by 7 bases, the J end by 1 base, with 8 bases between. The germline CDR1 and CDR2 sequences are ENHRY and SYGVKD. There are 12 residues in the CDR3. CDR3: CAIKGQSYEQYF. The CDR3 DNA is TGTGCCATCAAGGGCCAATCCTACGAGCAGTACTTC.

Concerning this clonotype: At one end, the junction sequence differs from germline, possibly due to a read error. CDR3 protein: CASSTLIQGAPQPQHF. The DNA for the CDR3 is TGTGCTAGTAGTACTTTGATTCAGGGGGCTCCTCAGCCCCAGCATTTT. The chain recombines TRBV19 with TRBJ1-5; TRBD1 aligns across 8 bases. Germline CDR1 LNHDA, CDR2 SQIVND (reference sequence). This CDR3 region has 16 residues.

The rearrangement uses TRBV19 and TRBJ1-3; no clear D. V was pared by 3 bases and J by 2 bases, with 8 bases between. The CDR3 covers 14 residues. Germline V lookup: CDR1 LNHDA, CDR2 SQIVND (reference sequence). DNA of the CDR3: TGTGCCAGTAGTATGCACGCTCCTGGAAACACCATATATTTT. Amino acid sequence: CASSMHAPGNTIYF.

The chain joins TRBV7-2 to TRBJ2-7, with 9 bases aligning to TRBD2. The germline gives CDR1 SGHTA, CDR2 FQGNSA. The length of the CDR3 is 16 residues. V trimming: 5 bases; J trimming: 6 bases; junction bases outside the gene matches: 14. This CDR3 is CASSPSSGRGGPEQYF. The CDR3 DNA reads TGTGCCAGCAGCCCATCCTCTGGGCGGGGGGGCCCCGAGCAGTACTTC.

V usage is TRBV2 and J usage is TRBJ2-1; 13 nucleotides align to TRBD2. Germline V CDR1 and CDR2: SNHLY, FYNNEI. Losses at the gene ends were 2 bases for V and 2 bases for J; bases not matched to a gene: 3. The CDR3 is 17 amino acids. The CDR3 loop reads CASSESGTSGTYNEQFF. In DNA form, the CDR3 reads TGTGCCAGCAGTGAAAGTGGGACTAGCGGGACCTACAATGAGCAGTTCTTC.